These T cell receptor beta chains were read from a single sample in a study of T-cell reconstitution after alpha-beta-depleted transplantation in children. Each CDR3 protein is one row after TCRdb ran MiXCR on the PCR reads. Of about 980,000 distinct CDR3 sequences in the sample, roughly 29% were seen once. Sequenced material: PBMCs, mostly from graft donor cells, taken 360 days after TCRalphabeta/CD19-depleted stem cell transplant. The receptors here all came from a boy under two years old who had a stem cell transplant for SCID, so the T cells may come from the graft donor. CDR3s include the opening cysteine and the closing phenylalanine or tryptophan. The D gene is left open where the match is weak. Clone sizes are given selectively: once, few, many, or a class where the clone is expanded.

>-|-|TRBJ2-2|TRBV6-5
TGTGCCAGCAGTTACGCTGCCGGGGGGCCTGACACCGGGGAGCTGTTTTTT
CASSYAAGGPDTGELFF
>-|TRBD1|TRBJ2-1|TRBV4-1
TGCGCCAGCAGCCAACTGACAGGGACCTACAACAATGAGCAGTTCTTC
CASSQLTGTYNNEQFF
>many|TRBD2|TRBJ2-3|TRBV4-2
TGTGCCAGCAGCCTGCACCGGGGGGGGAGCACAGATACGCAGTATTTT
CASSLHRGGSTDTQYF
>few|-|TRBJ2-5|TRBV7-9
TGTGCCAGCGGCGCCCGACTAACCCAAGAGACCCAGTACTTC
CASGARLTQETQYF
>few|-|TRBJ2-1|TRBV7-9
TGTGCCAGCAGCTCCACCAGTTTCGATGAGCAGTTCTTC
CASSSTSFDEQFF
>-|-|TRBJ2-7|TRBV5-1
TGCGCCAGCAGCTCCCGGGGGATATCCTACGAGCAGTACTTC
CASSSRGISYEQYF
>-|-|TRBJ1-6|TRBV7-9
TGTGCCAGCAGCTTAGCTGGTAGGGTGGATTCACCCCTCCACTTT
CASSLAGRVDSPLHF
>-|TRBD1|TRBJ1-2|TRBV20-1
TGCAGCGCTCCGGGACAGTTGCCTAACTATGGCTACACCTTC
CSAPGQLPNYGYTF
>few|-|TRBJ2-7|TRBV13
TGTGCCAGCATCCGTACCAAGGGGGGTTCCTACGAGCAGTACTTC
CASIRTKGGSYEQYF
>-|-|TRBJ2-7|TRBV5-5
TGTGCCAGCAGCCCCGGACAGGGAGGGGTCTTC
CASSPGQGGVF
>few|TRBD2|TRBJ2-1|TRBV5-1
TGCGCCAGCAGCTTGAGGGATTCCCTAGCGGGGGGGCCCAATGAGCAGTTCTTC
CASSLRDSLAGGPNEQFF
>once|-|TRBJ2-5|TRBV11-2
TGTGCCAGCAGCTTAGATTTCGGATGGCCTGCAGAGACCCAGTACTTC
CASSLDFGWPAETQYF
>-|-|TRBJ2-1|TRBV6-2/TRBV6-3
TGTGCCAGCAGCCTGCGGGACTGGGTCTCTAATGAGCAGTTCTTC
CASSLRDWVSNEQFF
>few|-|TRBJ2-7|TRBV10-3
TGTGCCATCAGTGAGATTGCTCGGGGTGGGGAGCAGTACTTC
CAISEIARGGEQYF